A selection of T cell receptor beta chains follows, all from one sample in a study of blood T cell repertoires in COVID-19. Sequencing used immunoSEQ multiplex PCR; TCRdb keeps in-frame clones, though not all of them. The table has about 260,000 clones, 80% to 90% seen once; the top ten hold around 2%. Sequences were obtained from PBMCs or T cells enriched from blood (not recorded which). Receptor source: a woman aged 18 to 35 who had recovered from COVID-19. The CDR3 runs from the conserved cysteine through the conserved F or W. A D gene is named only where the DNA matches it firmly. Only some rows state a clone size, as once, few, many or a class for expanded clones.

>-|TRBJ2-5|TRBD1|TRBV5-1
CASSSSRDRVETQYF
TGCGCCAGCAGCTCCTCCCGGGACAGGGTGGAGACCCAGTACTTC
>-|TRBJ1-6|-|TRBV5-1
CASSRGSGPLHF
TGCGCCAGCAGCAGGGGATCCGGCCCCCTCCACTTT
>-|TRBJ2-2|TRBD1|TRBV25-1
CASSELDRENGELFF
TGTGCCAGCAGTGAATTGGACAGGGAGAACGGGGAGCTGTTTTTT
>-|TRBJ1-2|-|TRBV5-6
CASSSARGGYTF
TGTGCCAGCAGCTCGGCCAGGGGTGGCTACACCTTC
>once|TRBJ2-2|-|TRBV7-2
CASSLGGTGELFF
TGTGCCAGCAGCTTAGGAGGCACCGGGGAGCTGTTTTTT
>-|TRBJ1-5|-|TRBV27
CASRTGRENQPQHF
TGTGCCAGCAGGACGGGACGGGAGAATCAGCCCCAGCATTTT
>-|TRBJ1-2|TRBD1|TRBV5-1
CASSIGTGGNYGYTF
TGCGCCAGCAGCATAGGGACAGGGGGCAACTATGGCTACACCTTC
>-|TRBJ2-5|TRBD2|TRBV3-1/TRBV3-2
CASSQAGGLGRTQYF
TGTGCCAGCAGCCAGGCGGGGGGGCTGGGAAGGACCCAGTACTTC
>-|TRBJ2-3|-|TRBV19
CASSIGTDTQYF
TGTGCCAGTAGTATCGGCACAGATACGCAGTATTTT
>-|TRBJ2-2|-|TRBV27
CASSLTAANTGELFF
TGTGCCAGCAGTTTGACAGCAGCGAACACCGGGGAGCTGTTTTTT
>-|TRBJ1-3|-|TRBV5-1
CASSLEPGNTIYF
TGCGCCAGCAGCTTGGAGCCGGGAAACACCATATATTTT
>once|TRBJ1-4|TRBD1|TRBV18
CASSRDSSNEKLFF
TGTGCCAGCTCACGGGACAGCTCTAATGAAAAACTGTTTTTT
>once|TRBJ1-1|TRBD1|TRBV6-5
CASIITATGATEAFF
TGTGCCAGCATTATTACAGCGACAGGGGCCACTGAAGCTTTCTTT
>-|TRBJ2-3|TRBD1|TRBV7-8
CASLRGPTDTQYF
TGTGCCAGCCTTAGGGGGCCCACAGATACGCAGTATTTT
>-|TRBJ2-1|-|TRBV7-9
CASSLTNRFPSYNEQFF
TGTGCCAGCAGCTTAACCAACAGATTCCCCTCCTACAATGAGCAGTTCTTC
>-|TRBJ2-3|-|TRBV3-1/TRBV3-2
CASSQVAGSSTDTQYF
TGTGCCAGCAGCCAAGTAGCCGGGAGCAGCACAGATACGCAGTATTTT
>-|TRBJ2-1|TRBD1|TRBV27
CASSLRGRIGLRNEQFF
TGTGCCAGCAGCCTCAGGGGGCGGATTGGTCTACGCAATGAGCAGTTCTTC
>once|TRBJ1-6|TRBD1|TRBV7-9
CASSLAGQVNSPLHF
TGTGCCAGCAGCTTAGCGGGACAGGTGAATTCACCCCTCCACTTT
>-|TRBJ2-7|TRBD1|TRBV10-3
CAIRELDREESEQYF
TGTGCCATCAGGGAGCTCGACAGGGAAGAGTCCGAGCAGTACTTC
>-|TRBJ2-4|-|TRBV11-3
CASSSPGLGIQYF
TGTGCCAGCAGCTCCCCGGGACTGGGCATTCAGTACTTC
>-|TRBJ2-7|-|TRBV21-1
CASSIPGQGMPHEQYF
TGTGCCAGCAGCATTCCCGGACAGGGGATGCCCCACGAGCAGTACTTC
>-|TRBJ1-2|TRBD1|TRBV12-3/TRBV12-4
CASRRQGWPGYTF
TGTGCCAGCAGGCGACAGGGTTGGCCTGGCTACACCTTC
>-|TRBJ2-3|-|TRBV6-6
CASNRGDSYTDTQYF
TGTGCCAGCAATAGGGGGGACAGTTACACAGATACGCAGTATTTT
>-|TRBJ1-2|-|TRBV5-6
CASRSRPGNYGYTF
TGTGCCAGCAGGTCACGGCCGGGGAACTATGGCTACACCTTC
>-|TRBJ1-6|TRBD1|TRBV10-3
CAIGGTGDSPLHF
TGTGCCATCGGTGGGACAGGGGATTCACCCCTCCACTTT
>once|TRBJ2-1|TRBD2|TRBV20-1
CSASLAESSYNEQFF
TGCAGTGCTAGTCTAGCGGAGAGCTCCTACAATGAGCAGTTCTTC
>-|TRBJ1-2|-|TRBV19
CASSIGRRNYGYTF
TGTGCCAGTAGTATAGGCCGGAGAAACTATGGCTACACCTTC
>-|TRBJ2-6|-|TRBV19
CASSNTGSGANVLTF
TGTGCCAGTAGTAACACAGGCTCTGGGGCCAACGTCCTGACTTTC
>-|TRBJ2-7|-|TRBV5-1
CASAQTPHEQYF
TGCGCCAGCGCACAAACCCCCCACGAGCAGTACTTC
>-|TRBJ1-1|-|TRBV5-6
CASSSGGPLGGTEAFF
TGTGCCAGCAGCTCGGGGGGACCTTTGGGTGGGACTGAAGCTTTCTTT
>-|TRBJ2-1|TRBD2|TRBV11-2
CASSLSRGGRNEQFF
TGTGCCAGCAGCTTATCGCGGGGGGGCCGAAATGAGCAGTTCTTC
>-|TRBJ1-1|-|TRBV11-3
CASSPNTQNEAFF
TGTGCCAGCAGCCCCAACACCCAGAATGAAGCTTTCTTT
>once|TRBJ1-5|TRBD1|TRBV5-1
CASSTGQGAGQPQHF
TGCGCCAGCAGCACAGGACAGGGGGCGGGTCAGCCCCAGCATTTT
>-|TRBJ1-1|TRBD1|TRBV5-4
CASSQQGADTEAFF
TGTGCCAGCAGCCAACAGGGGGCGGACACTGAAGCTTTCTTT
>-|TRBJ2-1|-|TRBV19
CASSPYSAYNEQFF
TGTGCCAGTAGTCCCTACTCGGCCTACAATGAGCAGTTCTTC
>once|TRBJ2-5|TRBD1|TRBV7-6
CASSTNRGKETQYF
TGTGCCAGCAGCACGAACAGGGGGAAGGAGACCCAGTACTTC
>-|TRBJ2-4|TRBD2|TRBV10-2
CATSGLAGAKNIQYF
TGCGCCACCTCAGGACTAGCGGGAGCCAAAAACATTCAGTACTTC
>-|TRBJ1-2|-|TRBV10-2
CASSGGGAVGYTF
TGCGCCAGCAGTGGAGGGGGGGCGGTTGGCTACACCTTC
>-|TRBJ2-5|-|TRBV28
CASSFPPPRPRAETQYF
TGTGCCAGCAGTTTCCCGCCCCCGCGACCACGAGCGGAGACCCAGTACTTC
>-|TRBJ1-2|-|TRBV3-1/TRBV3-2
CASSQLGGYYGYTF
TGTGCCAGCAGCCAACTAGGGGGTTACTATGGCTACACCTTC
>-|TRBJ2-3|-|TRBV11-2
CASSRQFEGTDTQYF
TGTGCCAGCAGTCGACAGTTTGAGGGCACAGATACGCAGTATTTT
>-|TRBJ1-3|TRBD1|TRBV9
CASSVASPAGTGGSGNTIYF
TGTGCCAGCAGCGTAGCATCGCCCGCCGGGACAGGGGGCTCTGGAAACACCATATATTTT
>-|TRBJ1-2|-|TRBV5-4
CASSLGQTYYGYTF
TGTGCCAGCAGCTTGGGGCAGACATACTATGGCTACACCTTC
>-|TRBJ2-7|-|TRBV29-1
CSVVSSPTYEQYF
TGCAGCGTTGTGTCTAGTCCTACCTACGAGCAGTACTTC
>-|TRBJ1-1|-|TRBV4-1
CASSQDMGARAVGTEAFF
TGCGCCAGCAGCCAAGACATGGGGGCTCGGGCGGTGGGGACTGAAGCTTTCTTT